This T cell receptor beta chain is from a study of shared clonotypes between healthy human individuals. Study outcomes and limitations: Relative to memory subsets, naive subsets generally showed larger estimated richness. Non-shared clonotypes were found to have lower generation probabilities than the clonotypes that were shared by all four of the sorted-subset donors.

Each replicate PCR on the sorted subsets used roughly 190 ng DNA (around 31,000 T cell genomes). The data were produced by immunoSEQ multiplex PCR, yet TCRdb's version contains in-frame clones alone and is incomplete. The sample shows over 2 million clones, under 95% of them seen only once. CDR1 MNHEY and CDR2 SVGAGI come from the germline V gene. This CDR3 comprises 15 residues. V was shortened by 2 bases and J by 3 bases, with 12 bases between the two germline ends. In regard to this clone: Its antigen is unidentified.

The clonotype was recovered from a man younger than 30 in good health. Some clones in this sample may be carry-over from other donors' samples. V is TRBV6-5 and J is TRBJ2-3, with D tentatively TRBD1 (6 bases). Material: naive CD4+ T cells from PBMCs. Subset: CD45RA+ positively selected. The CDR3 DNA is TGTGCCAGCAGTTACGCAGGGGCCATAACAGATACGCAGTATTTT. Translated: CASSYAGAITDTQYF.